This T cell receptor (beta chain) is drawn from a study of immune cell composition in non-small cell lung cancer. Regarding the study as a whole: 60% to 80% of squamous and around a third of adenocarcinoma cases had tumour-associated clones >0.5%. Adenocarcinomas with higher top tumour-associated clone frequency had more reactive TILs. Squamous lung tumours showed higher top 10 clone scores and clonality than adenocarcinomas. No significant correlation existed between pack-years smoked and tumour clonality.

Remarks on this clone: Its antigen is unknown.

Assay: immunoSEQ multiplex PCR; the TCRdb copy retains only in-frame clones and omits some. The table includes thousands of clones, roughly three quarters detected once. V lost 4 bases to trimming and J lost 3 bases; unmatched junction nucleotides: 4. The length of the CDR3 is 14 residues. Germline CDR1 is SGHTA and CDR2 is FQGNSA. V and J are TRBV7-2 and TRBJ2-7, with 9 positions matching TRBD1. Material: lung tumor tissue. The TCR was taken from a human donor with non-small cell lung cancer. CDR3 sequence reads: CASSSGTGYYEQYF. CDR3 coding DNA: TGTGCCAGCAGCTCCGGGACAGGGTACTACGAGCAGTACTTC.